The 17 T cell receptor beta chains below were found in one sample sequenced in a study of vaccination effects on CD4 cells after COVID-19. Clones were sequenced by immunoSEQ multiplex PCR, and TCRdb holds only the in-frame ones, with some missing. This table holds approximately 57,000 clones, under 85% found once. These receptors have no known antigen. Investigators separated out CD4+ T cells once 9 to 11 days of culture had passed. The participants, recipients of two vaccine doses, got either BNT162b2 or mRNA-1273. This sample comprised CD4+ T cells from PBMCs cultured without peptide, obtained after COVID-19 vaccination. The receptors were gathered from a human donor who received a COVID-19 vaccine.

The gene calls are TRBV5-1 and TRBJ1-1; D gene uncertain. V was cut by 2 bases and J by 1 base, with 12 bases left in between. CDR1 is SGHRS, CDR2 YFSETQ, per germline. The CDR3 runs to 15 residues. CDR3 protein: CASSFHGVGNTEAFF. In nucleotides, the CDR3 is TGCGCCAGCAGCTTTCATGGGGTTGGGAACACTGAAGCTTTCTTT.

This clone was recorded only once. This sequence joins TRBV27 and TRBJ1-5; TRBD1 is a possible D gene (6 bases). This CDR3 spans 13 amino acids. CDR1 MNHEY and CDR2 SMNVEV come from the germline V gene (reference sequence). V lost 0 bases and J lost 16, with 16 bases in between. CDR3 nucleotide sequence: TGTGCCAGCAGTTTATCGGGGAGGGGGGGCCTACATTTT. Amino acids: CASSLSGRGGLHF.

The rearrangement links TRBV11-2 to TRBJ1-3, with D possibly TRBD1 on 6 matching bases. Germline V gives CDR1 SGHAT, CDR2 FQNNGV. V was clipped by 5 bases and J by 0 bases, with 14 bases between them. The CDR3 is 16 residues long. CDR3 protein: CASSLWTALSGNTIYF. The CDR3 DNA reads TGTGCCAGCAGCCTCTGGACAGCACTCTCTGGAAACACCATATATTTT.

The chain has TRBV20-1 and TRBJ1-6; 8 nucleotides agree with TRBD1. The V gene's germline CDR1 is DFQATT and CDR2 SNEGSKA (reference sequence). The CDR3 spans 11 residues. With 0 bases clipped from V and 18 bases from J, the junction kept 4 bases outside the gene matches. This CDR3 reads CSARDTGQGHF. CDR3 DNA sequence: TGCAGTGCTAGAGATACAGGACAGGGCCACTTT.

The chain has TRBV7-9 and TRBJ2-5; D tentatively fits TRBD1 or TRBD2 (5 bases each). The CDR3 sequence is 15 residues long. Germline CDR1 SEHNR, CDR2 FQNEAQ (reference sequence). Deletions cut 3 bases from V and 2 bases from J, with 13 bases between. The CDR3 DNA follows: TGTGCCAGCAGCTTTGACTGGGACGGACAAGAGACCCAGTACTTC. Protein: CASSFDWDGQETQYF.

The rearrangement uses TRBV3-1 (or the pseudogene TRBV3-2) and TRBJ2-3; no definite D call. V was clipped by 4 bases and J by 5 bases, with 7 bases between them. Germline V gene lookup returns CDR1 LGHDT and CDR2 YNNKEL (reference sequence). This CDR3 is 12 amino acids long. CDR3 in amino acids: CASSRQRDTQYF. The CDR3 DNA follows: TGTGCCAGCAGCCGCCAAAGAGATACGCAGTATTTT.

V is TRBV6-1 and J is TRBJ2-3; D is uncertain. V lost 0 bases, J lost 6 bases, and 1 base lay in between. In germline, CDR1 is MNHNS, CDR2 SASEGT. The CDR3 has 11 residues. The CDR3 DNA is TGTGCCAGCAGTGAAGCGGATACGCAGTATTTT. It yields the protein CASSEADTQYF.

The chain links TRBV7-2 to TRBJ2-3; no reliable D call. The V end was cut by 6 bases, the J end by 4 bases, with 14 bases between. This CDR3 spans 14 amino acids. In germline, CDR1 is SGHTA, CDR2 FQGNSA. Here the CDR3 reads CASSSSVHADTQYF. The CDR3 coding sequence is TGTGCCAGCAGTTCTAGTGTACACGCAGATACGCAGTATTTT.

In this sample, this clone turned up a few times. The rearrangement uses TRBV24-1 and TRBJ2-1; D tentatively reads TRBD1 or TRBD2 (5 bases each). V was cut by 3 bases and J by 2 bases, with 7 bases left in between. CDR3 length: 14 amino acids. Per the germline V gene, CDR1 is KGHDR and CDR2 is SFDVKD. CDR3 DNA: TGTGCCACCAGTGATGGGACGGCCTACAATGAGCAGTTCTTC. Translated, it gives CATSDGTAYNEQFF.

The gene calls are TRBV5-4 and TRBJ2-1; 7 nucleotides match TRBD2. The CDR3 loop spans 17 amino acids. With V trimmed by 0 bases and J by 6 bases, 12 bases remained unmatched. Germline V gene sequence: CDR1 SGHNT, CDR2 YYREEE (reference sequence). The CDR3 protein is CASSLGRPGGQPNEQFF. CDR3 in DNA: TGTGCCAGCAGCTTGGGGCGCCCGGGAGGTCAACCCAATGAGCAGTTCTTC. The complete variable domain, with remaining parts taken from reference TRBV5-4 and TRBJ2-1, reads ETGVTQSPTHLIKTRGQQVTLRCSSQSGHNTVSWYQQALGQGPQFIFQYYREEENGRGNFPPRFSGLQFPNYSSELNVNALELDDSALYLCASSLGRPGGQPNEQFFGPGTRLTVL.

The V gene is TRBV5-4, the J gene TRBJ2-7; 7 nucleotides align to TRBD2. Germline values: CDR1 SGHNT, CDR2 YYREEE (reference sequence). The CDR3 covers 15 residues. The ends lost 4 bases at V and 1 base at J; junction bases unmatched: 8. The CDR3 coding sequence is TGTGCCAGCAGCGGGGGAGGGTTGGGTTCCTACGAGCAGTACTTC. It is translated as CASSGGGLGSYEQYF. The entire variable domain, with the rest obtained from reference TRBV5-4 and TRBJ2-7, is as follows: ETGVTQSPTHLIKTRGQQVTLRCSSQSGHNTVSWYQQALGQGPQFIFQYYREEENGRGNFPPRFSGLQFPNYSSELNVNALELDDSALYLCASSGGGLGSYEQYFGPGTRLTVT.

The CDR3 spells CASGGSEAFF. In nucleotides, the CDR3 is TGTGCCAGCGGGGGGAGTGAAGCTTTCTTT. The V gene is TRBV12-3 or TRBV12-4, the J gene TRBJ1-1, with D possibly matching TRBD1 (5 bases). The CDR3 contains 10 residues. Between the trimmed V and J ends, which lost 8 bases and 7 bases, there was a span of 8 bases.

This rearrangement joins TRBV11-3 to TRBJ2-1, with TRBD1 as a possible D gene (5 bases). The CDR3 extends over 15 amino acids. Trimming stripped 5 bases from V and 8 bases from J, with 19 bases between. Germline CDR1 is SGHNT and CDR2 is YENEEA. Here the CDR3 reads CASSPKGFLGDEQFF. CDR3 DNA: TGTGCCAGCAGCCCAAAGGGGTTTTTGGGCGATGAGCAGTTCTTC.

V usage is TRBV9 and J usage is TRBJ2-7; the D gene is possibly TRBD1 (6 bases). Germline CDR1 is SGDLS and CDR2 is YYNGEE. The CDR3 contains 13 residues. V lost 10 bases and J 0 bases, leaving 14 bases between the germline ends. DNA for the CDR3: TGTGCCGTGGGGGCAGTTTCCTCCTACGAGCAGTACTTC. It encodes CAVGAVSSYEQYF.

This clone was detected only once. The chain has TRBV28 and TRBJ2-2; the D is unclear. Trimming stripped 3 bases from V and 2 bases from J, with 10 bases between. This CDR3 has 15 amino acids. CDR1 MDHEN and CDR2 SYDVKM come from the germline V gene. In DNA, the CDR3 is TGTGCCAGCAGTTTGGGCAGCCCCAACACCGGGGAGCTGTTTTTT. Amino acid sequence: CASSLGSPNTGELFF.

This clone was counted a few times. The J gene is TRBJ1-1, the V gene TRBV5-4; 7 bases align to TRBD1. Germline CDR1 and CDR2: SGHNT and YYREEE (reference sequence). CDR3 length: 14 residues. The trim removed 3 bases at V and 1 base at J, leaving 3 bases unmatched. In nucleotides, the CDR3 is TGTGCCAGCAGCTACAGGGGAAGGAACACTGAAGCTTTCTTT. Protein: CASSYRGRNTEAFF. The variable domain in full, completed from reference TRBV5-4 and TRBJ1-1, reads ETGVTQSPTHLIKTRGQQVTLRCSSQSGHNTVSWYQQALGQGPQFIFQYYREEENGRGNFPPRFSGLQFPNYSSELNVNALELDDSALYLCASSYRGRNTEAFFGQGTRLTVV.

The V and J genes are TRBV2 and TRBJ2-5; TRBD1 agrees at 7 bases. The CDR3 runs to 14 residues. The ends lost 6 bases at V and 10 bases at J; junction bases unmatched: 14. Looked up from germline, CDR1 is SNHLY and CDR2 is FYNNEI. The CDR3 loop reads CASRRTGPMFDQYF. CDR3 sequence (DNA): TGTGCCAGCAGAAGGACAGGCCCCATGTTTGACCAGTACTTC.